This passage covers 31 T cell receptor beta chains from one sample sequenced in a study of T-cell memory formation after mild COVID-19. MiXCR, run by TCRdb on the 5' RACE reads, gives a single entry per CDR3 protein. The sample carries some 49,000 distinct CDR3 sequences, 27% recorded once. The sequencing sample was made of PBMCs or a T cell subset sorted from them (not recorded which). Receptors originate from a young man who had mild COVID-19 (a few samples of this study predate the infection). Cell type and time point are not known.

The V gene is TRBV12-3 or TRBV12-4, the J gene TRBJ2-3, with 10 bases matching TRBD1. The CDR3 consists of 16 residues. The trim removed 5 bases at V and 4 bases at J, leaving 9 bases unmatched. As DNA, the CDR3 is TGTGCCAGCAGTCCCAAGACAGGGGGCGTTGCAGATACGCAGTATTTT. Encoded protein: CASSPKTGGVADTQYF.

The chain carries TRBV7-6 and TRBJ2-7, with 8 bases fitting TRBD1. This CDR3 has 15 amino acids. Looked up from germline, CDR1 is SGHVS and CDR2 is FNYEAQ. V was clipped by 5 bases and J by 2 bases; unmatched bases: 8. CDR3 in DNA: TGTGCCAGCAGCCGACACAGGGGGAATCCCTACGAGCAGTACTTC. Translation: CASSRHRGNPYEQYF.

This rearrangement joins TRBV10-1 to TRBJ1-2; no clear D. The CDR3 spans 13 residues. V was pared by 3 bases and J by 7 bases, with 12 bases between. Germline V CDR1 and CDR2: WNHNN, SYGVQD (reference sequence). CDR3 bases: TGCGCCAGCAGTGATCGGCAGTATACTGGCTACACCTTC. This gives the protein CASSDRQYTGYTF.

This clonotype was picked up a small number of times. The chain is built from TRBV30 and TRBJ2-3; 11 nucleotides line up with TRBD2. The CDR3 covers 15 residues. Germline V lookup: CDR1 GTSNPN, CDR2 SVGIG (reference sequence). Trimming took 0 bases from V and 5 from J; bases not matched to a gene: 4. The CDR3 protein is CAWSVSGGERDTQYF. In DNA form, the CDR3 reads TGTGCCTGGAGTGTTAGCGGGGGGGAGAGAGATACGCAGTATTTT. The full variable domain, completed using reference TRBV30 and TRBJ2-3, is SQTIHQWPATLVQPVGSPLSLECTVEGTSNPNLYWYRQAAGRGLQLLFYSVGIGQISSEVPQNLSASRPQDRQFILSSKKLLLSDSGFYLCAWSVSGGERDTQYFGPGTRLTVL.

V gene TRBV7-9 combines with J gene TRBJ2-3; the D gene could be TRBD1 or TRBD2 (5 bases each). V lost 3 bases to trimming and J lost 2 bases, with 15 bases between them. Germline V gives CDR1 SEHNR, CDR2 FQNEAQ (reference sequence). The CDR3 spans 16 residues. CDR3 coding DNA: TGTGCCAGCAGCTTCACCAGAGAGGGGTTCACAGATACGCAGTATTTT. This translates into CASSFTREGFTDTQYF.

The chain has TRBV4-1 and TRBJ2-2; D is undetermined. The CDR3 is 13 amino acids. Per germline, CDR1 MGHRA and CDR2 YSYEKL. V gave up 5 bases and J gave up 4 bases, with 8 bases separating them. CDR3 loop: CASSSRTTGELFF. The CDR3 DNA is TGCGCCAGCAGCTCCCGGACCACCGGGGAGCTGTTTTTT.

The genes are TRBV6-2 or TRBV6-3 and TRBJ2-2; tentative D call: TRBD1 (5 bases). V lost 5 bases to trimming and J lost 3 bases, with 10 bases between them. The CDR3 has 14 residues. Germline-derived CDR1 and CDR2 are MNHEY and SVGEGT. CDR3 sequence (DNA): TGTGCCAGCAGTCCCACGACAGACACCGGGGAGCTGTTTTTT. Its translation: CASSPTTDTGELFF.

V gene TRBV7-3 combines with J gene TRBJ2-7, with TRBD2 matching 7 bases. CDR3 size: 15 residues. The V gene end was trimmed by 1 base and the J gene end by 1 base; junction bases not matched to a gene: 4. The germline V gene encodes CDR1 SGHTA and CDR2 FQGTGA. CDR3 amino acids: CASSLMAGDSYEQYF. The DNA of the CDR3 is TGTGCCAGCAGCTTAATGGCGGGAGATTCCTACGAGCAGTACTTC.

The genes are TRBV15 and TRBJ2-5; 7 bases match TRBD1. The germline V gene has CDR1 LNHNV and CDR2 YYDKDF (reference sequence). The CDR3 spans 17 residues. J was trimmed by 3 bases and V by 3 bases; bases with no gene match: 13. DNA of the CDR3: TGTGCCACCAGCAGGACAGGGAACCAAGATTTCGAAGAGACCCAGTACTTC. This sequence encodes CATSRTGNQDFEETQYF.

Judged by abundance, this clonotype is medium-sized. CDR3 DNA: TGTGCCAGTAGTGGGACTAGCGGGGATTACAATGAGCAGTTCTTC. Residues: CASSGTSGDYNEQFF. The chain is built from TRBV19 and TRBJ2-1; 13 bases map to TRBD2. The CDR3 length is 15 residues. V was clipped by 5 bases and J by 4 bases; unmatched bases: 2. Germline CDR1 LNHDA, CDR2 SQIVND (reference sequence).

The CDR3 region has the DNA TGTGCCAGCAGTTTAACCCGCCAACAGGGGGCTGGAGCTTTCTTT. This gives the protein CASSLTRQQGAGAFF. V is TRBV27 and J is TRBJ1-1, with 9 nucleotides matching TRBD1. V lost 2 bases, J lost 10 bases, and 11 bases stayed unmatched. The CDR3 contains 15 residues. Per the germline V gene, CDR1 is MNHEY and CDR2 is SMNVEV (reference sequence).

The chain combines TRBV6-6 with TRBJ2-6, with D possibly being TRBD2 (5 bases). The CDR3 sequence is 15 residues long. Trimming removed 4 bases at V and 2 bases at J, with 9 bases between. Germline V gene data show CDR1 as MNHNY and CDR2 as SVGAGI (reference sequence). This chain's CDR3 is CASSLLETGANVLTF. DNA for the CDR3: TGTGCCAGCAGTTTACTAGAGACTGGGGCCAACGTCCTGACTTTC.

V is TRBV7-9 and J is TRBJ2-3; D is possibly TRBD1 or TRBD2 (6 bases each). There are 18 residues in the CDR3. V lost 9 bases to trimming and J lost 3 bases, with 28 bases between them. CDR1 SEHNR and CDR2 FQNEAQ come from the germline V gene (reference sequence). CDR3 DNA: TGTGCCAGTATCAACCTCTTGGCAGGGGAGGATCGGACAGATACGCAGTATTTT. Translated, it gives CASINLLAGEDRTDTQYF.

There are a few counts of this clonotype. V gene TRBV6-1 combines with J gene TRBJ2-7, with TRBD2 identical over 10 bases. The CDR3 length is 14 residues. Germline V gives CDR1 MNHNS, CDR2 SASEGT. With V trimmed by 10 bases and J by 4 bases, 10 bases remained unmatched. The CDR3 spells CATAKLAGEYEQYF. For the CDR3, the DNA is TGTGCCACCGCAAAGCTAGCGGGGGAATACGAGCAGTACTTC.

This clonotype was observed a handful of times. The V and J genes are TRBV5-1 and TRBJ1-1; D unclear. The germline gives CDR1 SGHRS, CDR2 YFSETQ. The CDR3 extends over 15 amino acids. Trimming stripped 1 base from V and 1 base from J, with 11 bases between. CDR3 DNA: TGCGCCAGCAGCTTGACGGTCACCGGGAACACTGAAGCTTTCTTT. Translation: CASSLTVTGNTEAFF.

As DNA, the CDR3 is TGCGCCAGCAGCTTAAGAGACAGGAGGGCGCACAATGAGCAGTTCTTC. It specifies CASSLRDRRAHNEQFF. The V and J genes are TRBV5-1 and TRBJ2-1, with D possibly called TRBD1 or TRBD2 (6 bases each). The germline V and J ends were trimmed by 2 bases and 5 bases, with 17 bases remaining between them. The germline CDR1 and CDR2 sequences are SGHRS and YFSETQ. The CDR3 spans 16 residues.

This clonotype was counted only a few times. The chain employs TRBV12-5 and TRBJ2-5; D not resolved. Trimming took 4 bases from V and 0 from J, leaving 6 bases between them. The germline gives CDR1 LGHNT, CDR2 FRNRAP. The CDR3 loop spans 13 amino acids. CDR3 nucleotides: TGTGCTAGTGGTTCGGTCAACCAAGAGACCCAGTACTTC. Residues: CASGSVNQETQYF.

The J gene is TRBJ1-4, the V gene TRBV4-2; D remains unclear. Per the germline V gene, CDR1 is LGHNA and CDR2 is YNFKEQ. The CDR3 has 14 amino acids. Trimming left V 4 bases short and J 8 bases short, with 14 bases between. CDR3: CASSPHLGNEKLFF. As DNA, the CDR3 is TGTGCCAGCAGCCCTCACCTAGGGAACGAAAAACTGTTTTTT.

This clonotype was picked up a small number of times. The chain has TRBV6-5 and TRBJ2-6; D remains unclear. V gave up 7 bases and J gave up 0 bases, with 10 bases separating them. Germline loops: CDR1 MNHEY, CDR2 SVGAGI. This CDR3 comprises 15 residues. CDR3 sequence (DNA): TGTGCCAGCACCAAACAAAGCTCTGGGGCCAACGTCCTGACTTTC. It codes for CASTKQSSGANVLTF.

This clonotype was picked up a small number of times. The rearrangement links TRBV4-3 to TRBJ2-2; TRBD2 aligns across 11 bases. This CDR3 contains 17 residues. With 0 bases clipped from V and 4 bases from J, the junction kept 4 bases outside the gene matches. In germline, CDR1 is LGHNA, CDR2 YSLEER. The CDR3 DNA reads as TGCGCCAGCAGCCAAGATCGACTAGCGGGGCTCACCGGGGAGCTGTTTTTT. It yields the protein CASSQDRLAGLTGELFF.

This chain links TRBV4-1 with TRBJ1-1; D may be TRBD1 (5 bases). V was pared by 1 base and J by 7 bases, with 16 bases between. The germline gives CDR1 MGHRA, CDR2 YSYEKL. This CDR3 is built from 15 residues. CDR3 DNA: TGCGCCAGCAGCCAAGGTTGGACAAGAACACTTGAAGCTTTCTTT. It is translated as CASSQGWTRTLEAFF.

The chain links TRBV10-3 to TRBJ2-2; 7 nucleotides line up with TRBD1. V was clipped by 10 bases and J by 0 bases; unmatched bases: 8. There are 15 residues in the CDR3. Germline-derived CDR1 and CDR2 are ENHRY and SYGVKD. This chain's CDR3 is CATSEGTANTGELFF. In DNA, the CDR3 is TGTGCCACCTCCGAAGGGACAGCGAACACCGGGGAGCTGTTTTTT.

V is TRBV7-2 and J is TRBJ2-5, with TRBD2 identical over 12 bases. Trimming took 4 bases from V and 5 from J; bases not matched to a gene: 8. The CDR3 is made up of 16 amino acids. Looked up from germline, CDR1 is SGHTA and CDR2 is FQGNSA. Written as DNA, the CDR3 is TGTGCCAGCAGCTCACCGGGGCTAGCGGGGGGGGAGACCCAGTACTTC. Its protein is CASSSPGLAGGETQYF.

This clonotype has more than one count but fewer than ten. The chain links TRBV7-8 to TRBJ2-7, with D uncertain. The CDR3 has 11 amino acids. Germline V CDR1 and CDR2: SGHVS, FQNEAQ. V lost 1 base to trimming and J lost 7 bases, with 5 bases between them. The CDR3 DNA sequence: TGTGCCAGCAGCTTAGGGGCTGAGCAGTACTTC. This sequence encodes CASSLGAEQYF.

This clonotype was observed once. The genes are TRBV6-5 and TRBJ1-1; D uncertain. The CDR3 has 15 residues. Germline CDR1 and CDR2: MNHEY and SVGAGI. V was cut by 0 bases and J by 0 bases, with 8 bases left in between. The CDR3 protein is CASSYSSGMNTEAFF. The CDR3 DNA reads as TGTGCCAGCAGTTACTCCTCAGGCATGAACACTGAAGCTTTCTTT.

The chain uses TRBV5-1 and TRBJ2-2; D perhaps matches TRBD1 (6 bases). There are 12 residues in the CDR3. Germline CDR1 reads SGHRS; CDR2 reads YFSETQ. Trimming took off 7 bases at V and 5 bases at J, with 9 bases between the two ends. CDR3 sequence (DNA): TGCGCCAGCGGGGGCGCAACCGGGGAGCTGTTTTTT. Amino acid sequence: CASGGATGELFF.

This clonotype was seen ten or more times. DNA of the CDR3: TGTGCCAGCAGCTCCCATTCTATTAGCGGGGACACCGGGGAGCTGTTTTTT. Translated: CASSSHSISGDTGELFF. V is TRBV7-3 and J is TRBJ2-2, with 8 bases lining up with TRBD2. The CDR3 length is 17 residues. Germline V gene lookup returns CDR1 SGHTA and CDR2 FQGTGA. Trimming at V came to 4 bases and at J to 3 bases, leaving 10 bases not matched to a gene. Full variable domain (rest looked up from reference TRBV7-3 and TRBJ2-2): GAGVSQTPSNKVTEKGKYVELRCDPISGHTALYWYRQSLGQGPEFLIYFQGTGAADDSGLPNDRFFAVRPEGSVSTLKIQRTERGDSAVYLCASSSHSISGDTGELFFGEGSRLTVL.

CDR3 nucleotide sequence: TGTGCCAGCAGCCAAGTCATTGTCGGCGGGGCAACTAATGAAAAACTGTTTTTT. It codes for CASSQVIVGGATNEKLFF. The J gene is TRBJ1-4, the V gene TRBV4-2; no firm D call. The V gene lost 1 base and the J gene lost 0 bases, with 15 bases spanning the gap. The CDR3 runs to 18 residues. Germline assignment: CDR1 LGHNA and CDR2 YNFKEQ.

This clonotype has only a few counts. The CDR3 region has the DNA TGCGCCAGCAGCCAAGTAGGAACAGGTAGAGAGACCCAGTACTTC. Its translation: CASSQVGTGRETQYF. The rearrangement uses TRBV4-1 and TRBJ2-5; a possible D gene is TRBD1 (5 bases). The CDR3 consists of 15 residues. Per germline, CDR1 MGHRA and CDR2 YSYEKL. The V gene lost 1 base and the J gene lost 4 bases, with 13 bases spanning the gap.

The genes are TRBV6-5 and TRBJ2-7; 9 bases line up with TRBD1. The germline V gene has CDR1 MNHEY and CDR2 SVGAGI. The CDR3 is 15 amino acids. V lost 6 bases, J lost 1 base, and 7 bases stayed unmatched. This CDR3 is CASSRGTGPSYEQYV. In nucleotides, the CDR3 is TGTGCCAGCAGCCGGGGGACAGGGCCTTCCTACGAGCAGTACGTC.

The rearrangement joins TRBV25-1 to TRBJ1-5, with 9 bases that match TRBD1. J gave up 7 bases and V 1 base, and 5 bases lay outside the gene matches. The CDR3 runs 15 residues. Germline lookup yields CDR1 MGHDK and CDR2 SYGVNS. In nucleotides, the CDR3 is TGTGCCAGCAGTGAATCTACAGGGGGCAGGCAGCCCCAGCATTTT. Amino acids: CASSESTGGRQPQHF. The whole variable domain, filled in from reference TRBV25-1 and TRBJ1-5, reads EADIYQTPRYLVIGTGKKITLECSQTMGHDKMYWYQQDPGMELHLIHYSYGVNSTEKGDLSSESTVSRIRTEHFPLTLESARPSHTSQYLCASSESTGGRQPQHFGDGTRLSIL.